This TCR beta chain was identified during a study of CD8+ T cells in alopecia areata. Note on this clone: Its antigen is unidentified.

The treatment was: oral pan-JAK inhibitor, 5-10 mg twice daily. The authors extracted RNA and reverse transcribed it into cDNA as the sequencing template. The method was immunoSEQ multiplex PCR; TCRdb's version includes in-frame clones alone and lacks a portion of them. The table has under 150,000 clones, roughly three fifths seen once. Study-level points and caveats: Tofacitinib delivered significant drops in scalp clonality and in expanded CD8+ clones among the top 100. Relative to mice, TCR sharing across patients was less clear, a difference possibly HLA-related.

The V and J ends lost 5 bases and 5 bases, in that order; junction bases with no gene match: 16. Germline loops: CDR1 SGHVS, CDR2 FQNEAQ. This CDR3 is built from 17 residues. This sequence was found in a human donor with alopecia areata. The sample here was CD4+ T cells sorted from blood, taken at week 24, from a patient treated with tofacitinib. This chain connects TRBV7-8 to TRBJ1-1; 8 bases line up with TRBD1. CDR3 nucleotides: TGTGCCAGCAGCCCGCGGCCGGGACAGGCTAGGGGGACTGAAGCTTTCTTT. As protein: CASSPRPGQARGTEAFF.